The sample holds one count of the clone carrying this T cell receptor beta chain. Antigen unknown. Clones were read by immunoSEQ multiplex PCR, and TCRdb kept only the in-frame ones, dropping some. The data show 15,000 to 25,000 clones, with over 70% seen just once and 9.5% to 12% held by the top ten. Before the COVID-19 pandemic, during about 2011-2019, CD4+ T cells were taken from unexposed donors. CD4+ T cells were isolated from the cells after nine to eleven days of culture. Testing used SARS-CoV-2 S/N and four cold-coronavirus spikes on unexposed-donor CD4+ T cells, cells permitting. The data belong to a study of CD4 T cells in relation to SARS-CoV-2 and coronaviruses. Study information: The negative reference was HIV-1 Nef peptide pool or peptide-free culture. Points from the study as a whole: Pre-pandemic and post-infection samples never came from the same donor.

The germline V and J ends were trimmed by 6 bases and 4 bases, with 16 bases remaining between them. The CDR3 is 14 residues long. The germline V gene has CDR1 MNHEY and CDR2 SVGAGI. Sequenced input: CD4+ T cells from PBMCs, cultured in vitro. This receptor was obtained from a human donor in good health. This rearrangement joins TRBV6-5 to TRBJ2-7, with a tentative D call TRBD1 (7 bases). The CDR3 DNA follows: TGTGCCAGCAGCGAGGGGGGCAGGGGGTACGAGCAGTACTTC. Residues: CASSEGGRGYEQYF.